This T cell receptor beta chain emerged from a study of cytomegalovirus exposure and HLA in healthy donors listed by TCRdb under 2017. Regarding the research as a whole: An earlier analysis of some 600 of the donors reported about 300 Gb of sequence data and around 100 million unique TCR beta sequences obtained from approximately 180 million T cells. Alongside the repertoire data, information on donor age, sex, ethnicity and CMV serostatus was compiled. Every repertoire in the discovery cohort had been generated on one and the same sequencing platform. Typing coverage differed by locus: A, B, C, DRB1 and DQB1 were typed in about 620-630 donors, DQA1 in 522, DPA1 in around 600, and DPB1 in around 490. An early release that covered about 640 HLA-typed donors contained approximately 300 gigabases of sequencing data and 80 million or so unique TCR sequences. The genetic ancestry cluster associated with self-reported Caucasian donors included 70% to 85% of the approximately 410 genotyped donors. Along with the roughly 670-subject first cohort, a separate validation cohort of roughly 110 different subjects was used. A later genetic analysis took genome-wide SNP genotypes for 398 of the 666 donors and used that subset as a discovery cohort. HLA typing included class I and class II loci at four-digit resolution. A later analysis re-analyzed previously published TCR beta repertoires from hundreds of donors and added high-resolution HLA genotyping to study TCR occurrence patterns. The study used immunosequencing to profile the T cell repertoires of 666 subjects and linked those repertoires to cytomegalovirus serostatus. The later analysis used no new phenotypic data to find candidate immune exposures, relying instead on TCR beta sequences and their occurrence across donors. In an earlier analysis of 500 to 650 of the donors, high-throughput TCR beta sequencing was used to judge whether each TCR beta V gene segment behaved as functional or pseudogenic. The study was designed to test whether signatures of past pathogen exposure could be identified by cataloging public T cell receptors. Among some 400 genotyped donors of the cohort, an average of around 240,000 unique TCR beta nucleotide sequences was sequenced per donor, of which roughly 18% were non-productive. High-throughput TCR immunosequencing, statistical association of individual TCRs with disease status, and machine learning were combined to predict cytomegalovirus infection status. Five DR-DQ haplotypes were handled as single units for association and clustering, since linkage in the cohort was strong.

The cohort consisted of 650 to 850 healthy bone marrow donors. Cohort members were all nominally healthy when sampled, although unrecorded immune exposures were likely present. The donor tested CMV seronegative, placing the donor among the 350 or so seronegative members of the cohort. Every donor gave a peripheral blood sample, and the peripheral blood mononuclear cells from that sample were used for TCR beta sequencing. The Qiagen DNeasy Blood Extraction Kit was used to extract genomic DNA from the blood cell samples. The investigation overall reported the following: In a later analysis, several top co-occurrence clusters were reported to appear linked to parvovirus B19, influenza, CMV and Epstein-Barr virus. An association between a missense DCLRE1C variant and V-gene and J-gene trimming of TCR beta chains was found in a later genetic analysis and replicated in an independent cohort. Broadly in line with IMGT annotations, most TCR beta V segments showed up in productive rearrangements about 87% or about 30% of the time in an earlier analysis of a few hundred of the donors. At a false discovery rate of 0.05, a later analysis linked around 17,000 TCR beta sequences to specific HLA alleles. Cytomegalovirus status was reported to be diagnosed by the classifier with high specificity and sensitivity in both the original and validation cohorts. A later analysis found that HLA-associated TCR beta chains were more clonally expanded and had lower generation probabilities than equally common non-associated chains. A further reported finding was that TCR beta sequences accurately predicted the HLA-A and HLA-B alleles for most subjects in the first cohort. Because HLA typing was missing for some donors at each locus, association tests included only the typed subset. According to a later analysis, most CMV-associated TCR beta chains appeared to be HLA-restricted, and the HLA associations seemed to be driven largely by CMV exposure. In this cohort, only TCR beta chains were sequenced, and detectable features were limited by the absence of alpha or paired-chain data. A few of the identified cytomegalovirus-associated TCR beta chains were confirmed in vitro to be specific for cytomegalovirus antigens. For the cohort, immune exposure information was limited to CMV serostatus. A cluster of highly shared sequence variants was judged likely to be a technical artifact of the sequencing pipeline. Sequencing depth was assumed to be roughly uniform across donors in the presence/absence analyses, though that assumption may not hold. Linkage disequilibrium might explain the correlated functional status among segregating V segments, but an unknown experimental factor could not be ruled out. The study listed approximately 150 TCR beta chains as associated with cytomegalovirus. Because counts were too low, 15 to 20 rarely observed V segments, including chromosome 9 orphons, were left out of the earlier analysis of some 600 of the donors. When HLA alleles, especially DR and DQ, strongly co-occurred, TCR associations were difficult to assign to individual alleles. Most TCR sequences were seen in very few donors, while some public TCRs were found in many individuals. In a later analysis, TCR association rates were found to vary across HLA loci, with the most associated TCRs seen for DRB1 alleles and the fewest for HLA-C alleles. Compared with the approximately 710-donor mean, donors in an Asian-associated ancestry cluster had fewer N-insertions in productive TCRs, according to a later genetic analysis. The authors suggested that the approach could potentially be extended to other disease states and immunological phenotypes.

In regard to this clone: Its antigen target is currently unknown. At one of its ends the junction is not consistent with the germline gene, which may arise from a read error.

Library preparation used the immunoSEQ multiplex PCR assay. For the multiplex PCR, a mixture combining 60 forward primers for TCR Vbeta segments and 13 reverse primers for TCR Jbeta segments was used. Amplification of the CDR3 region of rearranged TCR beta genes was performed with a multiplex PCR assay on genomic DNA. The Illumina HiSeq System was used to sequence the amplified TCR beta libraries as 87-base-pair reads. The study's own analysis went as follows. In a later analysis, 70 million to 95 million unique TCR beta chains were counted across the 500 to 700 repertoires, and roughly 11 million of these chains were shared by at least two donors. A nearest-neighbor algorithm error-corrected the raw reads and collapsed the reads into unique sequences, merging closely related sequences to remove PCR and sequencing errors. Alignment of CDR3 sequences to IMGT reference sequences was used to assign V, D and J gene segments. For a sequence to be retained, a match of at least six nucleotides was required to both a V gene segment and a J gene segment. Rearrangements were called productive when the CDR3 lacked stop codons and stayed in frame with V and J; all others were non-productive. Following IMGT convention, CDR3 was defined as the stretch from the second conserved V-encoded cysteine to the conserved J-encoded phenylalanine. The earlier analysis of more than 450 of the donors excluded sequences that lacked an unambiguous match to a single V gene segment. In an earlier analysis of several hundred of the donors, V segments were called functional above 56.7% productive rearrangements and were called segregating when the between-donor standard deviation exceeded 5%. A statistical classification framework was developed to diagnose cytomegalovirus status using the catalog of TCR beta chain sequences. In a later analysis, TCR nucleotide sequences were compared against IMGT/GENE-DB human TR gene sequences so that V and J genes could be assigned. Using the TCRdist pipeline, a later analysis assigned CDR3 sequences along with most-parsimonious VDJ recombination scenarios. In a later analysis, each TCR beta chain was defined by its CDR3 amino acid sequence together with its V-gene family, and reads lacking a unique V-gene family were excluded. As a way to deal with suspected cross-contamination and a sequencing artifact, a later analysis dropped over 550 nucleotide sequences that were highly shared and had low generation probability. In a later analysis, a clonal expansion index for each public chain was calculated from normalized within-repertoire ranks of inferred template counts. Generation probabilities in a later analysis came from a VDJ recombination model fitted to out-of-frame rearrangements, and those results were checked against IGoR. A later analysis scored TCR-TCR, TCR-HLA and TCR-CMV co-occurrence with hypergeometric tests, applying a repertoire-size bias correction to TCR pairs. To estimate false discovery rates, a later analysis permuted the HLA or CMV assignments 20 times. In a later analysis, co-occurring TCRs were grouped with DBSCAN, and TCRdist sequence similarity was added when clustering was performed within HLA-allele-positive subsets. Repertoires with fewer than 30,000 or more than 120,000 public chains, plus five repertoires with anomalous nucleotide sharing, were excluded from co-occurrence clustering. TCRdb holds this immuneACCESS table with in-frame rearrangements only. Some clones are missing; in checked studies, unresolved V genes explain under half, and the rest has no known cause. That table is the source of V, J and clone size, and D and trimming were worked out from the DNA. In this sample the table shows about 130,000 clones, 65% to 90% of which occur a single time. 0.95% to 1.5% of the sample belongs to the ten largest clones.

The receptor was isolated from a girl aged 2 to 9 in good health and CMV-seronegative. The sequenced material came from PBMCs.

The nucleotide sequence is TGTGCTAGCAGCCAACTAGTGGGCACCGGGGAGCTGTTTTTT. Protein translation: CASSQLVGTGELFF. This chain joins TRBV7-7 to TRBJ2-2; the D gene is perhaps TRBD2, on 5 matching bases. The germline V gene (reference sequence) specifies SSHAT as CDR1 and FNYEAQ as CDR2. The CDR3 starts with the cysteine, ends with the phenylalanine, and has 14 residues. Here the CDR3 DNA is all that survives: 42 bases in frame from base 1.